The entry below describes one TCR beta chain. Antigen unknown. Profiling relied on immunoSEQ multiplex PCR, and the TCRdb table lists in-frame clones only, not all of them. This repertoire shows approximately 82,000 clones, approximately 90% found once; its top ten account for less than 4%. Germline CDR1 is SGHTA and CDR2 is FQGNSA. CDR3 size: 15 residues. V was clipped by 3 bases and J by 0 bases, with 8 bases between them. The data are from a study of T cell responses to AZD1222 COVID-19 vaccine. Regarding the study as a whole: Mostly white British, mostly female donors; authors suggested clonal diversity may be underestimated.

This clonotype was sampled from an adult who received the AZD1222 COVID-19 vaccine. The J gene is TRBJ2-2, the V gene TRBV7-2; weak D call: TRBD1 (6 bases). The sequencing used peripheral blood, collected 28 days after the second AZD1222 dose. In DNA form, the CDR3 reads TGTGCCAGCAGCTTTGGACAGCCGAACACCGGGGAGCTGTTTTTT. Protein product: CASSFGQPNTGELFF.